This T cell receptor beta chain was identified during a study of blood T cell repertoires in COVID-19. In the study overall: Researchers got acute and convalescent COVID-19 samples from the United States, Italy and Spain. T cells, B-cell-depleted T cells, or PBMCs supplied cDNA or gDNA.

CDR3 length equals 15 residues. The germline V gene encodes CDR1 LGHNA and CDR2 YSLEER. Trimming took 0 bases from V and 4 from J; bases not matched to a gene: 4. Per the study methods: Nucleated cell number was recorded as an estimate derived from reference gene primer amplification. Data came from immunoSEQ multiplex PCR; TCRdb stores just in-frame clones and leaves some out. The V and J calls and the clone size are those of that table, but D and trimming were determined from the DNA. The table lists over 250,000 clones, approximately 83% of them singletons. The V gene is TRBV4-3, the J gene TRBJ2-7; TRBD2 matches 9 bases. Material for sequencing was peripheral blood. The receptor was derived from a woman aged 45-60 years who had recovered from COVID-19. The CDR3 DNA reads as TGCGCCAGCAGCCAAGATAGCGGGAGAGGTTACGAGCAGTACTTC. This encodes CASSQDSGRGYEQYF.